The rows below give T cell receptor beta chains drawn from one sample of a study of CD8 T cells in Susac syndrome. One entry per CDR3 protein results from TCRdb running MiXCR on the immunoSEQ multiplex PCR reads. The data show 210,000 or so distinct CDR3 sequences, 92% seen once. Specimen: CD8+ T cells from PBMCs. The receptors here all came from a human donor with multiple sclerosis. Both conserved end residues are part of each CDR3. Each record gives: V gene, D gene, J gene, CDR3 protein, CDR3 DNA. D genes are given only for firm matches.

>TRBV18|-|TRBJ2-5
CASSPPQETQYF
TGTGCCAGCTCACCACCGCAAGAGACCCAGTACTTC
>TRBV2|TRBD1|TRBJ1-2
CATAHDRGHSNYGYTF
TGTGCCACCGCCCACGACAGGGGGCACAGTAACTATGGCTACACCTTC
>TRBV6-2/TRBV6-3|-|TRBJ2-1
CASSSQAGFDNEQFF
TGTGCCAGCAGTAGCCAGGCGGGATTCGACAATGAGCAGTTCTTC
>TRBV12-3/TRBV12-4|TRBD1|TRBJ1-1
CASSVTGGTEAFF
TGTGCCAGCAGTGTCACAGGGGGCACTGAAGCTTTCTTT
>TRBV2|-|TRBJ1-2
CASSEEGQANYGYTF
TGTGCCAGCAGTGAAGAGGGGCAGGCAAACTATGGCTACACCTTC
>TRBV12-3/TRBV12-4|-|TRBJ1-1
CASSLLRDTEAFF
TGTGCCAGCAGTTTACTCCGGGACACTGAAGCTTTCTTT
>TRBV4-2|TRBD1|TRBJ1-1
CASSRSTGVPEAFF
TGTGCCAGCAGCCGGTCGACAGGGGTCCCCGAAGCTTTCTTT
>TRBV19|-|TRBJ1-1
CASSINSLNTEAFF
TGTGCCAGTAGTATCAACAGTCTCAACACTGAAGCTTTCTTT
>TRBV7-9|TRBD1|TRBJ2-7
CASRSGTGGLSYEQYF
TGTGCCAGCAGAAGCGGGACAGGGGGCCTATCCTACGAGCAGTACTTC
>TRBV6-2/TRBV6-3|TRBD1|TRBJ1-6
CASREDRGYNSPLHF
TGTGCCAGCAGAGAAGACAGGGGTTATAATTCACCCCTCCACTTT
>TRBV11-2|-|TRBJ2-1
CASSFRVKYNEQFF
TGTGCCAGCAGCTTCCGGGTCAAATACAATGAGCAGTTCTTC
>TRBV19|-|TRBJ1-3
CASSIGMLGGNTIYF
TGTGCCAGTAGTATCGGTATGTTGGGAGGCAACACCATATATTTT
>TRBV7-6|TRBD1|TRBJ2-1
CASSLREGQYNEQFF
TGTGCCAGCAGCTTAAGAGAGGGACAGTACAATGAGCAGTTCTTC
>TRBV4-2|TRBD2|TRBJ2-1
CASSPPGLAGVVEQFF
TGTGCCAGCAGCCCCCCCGGCCTAGCGGGAGTTGTTGAGCAGTTCTTC
>TRBV2|-|TRBJ1-5
CASAGARFNQPQHF
TGTGCCAGCGCGGGGGCCAGATTCAATCAGCCCCAGCATTTT
>TRBV7-2|TRBD2|TRBJ2-7
CASRGLAAYEQYF
TGTGCCAGCAGGGGACTAGCGGCCTACGAGCAGTACTTC
>TRBV7-2|TRBD1|TRBJ1-1
CASSSNRGRGTEAFF
TGTGCCAGCAGCTCCAACAGGGGGCGCGGGACTGAAGCTTTCTTT
>TRBV6-5|-|TRBJ2-4
CASSYKGLAKNIQYF
TGTGCCAGCAGTTACAAGGGCTTAGCCAAAAACATTCAGTACTTC
>TRBV7-6|TRBD2|TRBJ2-5
CASSLAGGPHETQYF
TGTGCCAGCAGCTTGGCGGGGGGGCCCCATGAGACCCAGTACTTC
>TRBV27|-|TRBJ2-2
CASTHFWGSNTGELFF
TGTGCCAGCACCCACTTCTGGGGGTCGAACACCGGGGAGCTGTTTTTT
>TRBV4-1|-|TRBJ2-7
CASSQETVAFEQYF
TGCGCCAGCAGCCAAGAGACTGTCGCCTTCGAGCAGTACTTC
>TRBV2|TRBD1|TRBJ1-6
CASSFRDSNSPLHF
TGTGCCAGCAGTTTCCGGGACAGTAATTCACCCCTCCACTTT
>TRBV9|-|TRBJ1-5
CASRVAAAGGPPQHF
TGTGCCAGCAGGGTAGCGGCGGCGGGAGGTCCGCCCCAGCATTTT